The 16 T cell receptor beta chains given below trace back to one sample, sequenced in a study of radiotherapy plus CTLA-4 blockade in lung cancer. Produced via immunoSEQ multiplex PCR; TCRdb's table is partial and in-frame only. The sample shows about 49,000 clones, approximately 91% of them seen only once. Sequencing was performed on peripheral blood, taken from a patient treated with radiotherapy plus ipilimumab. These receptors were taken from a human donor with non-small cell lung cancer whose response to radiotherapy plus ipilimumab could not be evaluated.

The CDR3 region has the DNA TGTGCCAGCAGCCCCGGGACAAGCATTTCTAATGAAAAACTGTTTTTT. Translated: CASSPGTSISNEKLFF. This chain connects TRBV14 to TRBJ1-4, with D perhaps TRBD1 (6 bases). The CDR3 extends over 16 amino acids. Germline loops: CDR1 SGHDN, CDR2 FVKESK. Trimming cost V 4 bases and J 3 bases, with 15 bases left between them.

CDR3 nucleotides: TGTGCCAGCAGCGTTACTAGCGGGGGGGTCGATAGCACAGATACGCAGTATTTT. Translating gives CASSVTSGGVDSTDTQYF. The genes are TRBV9 and TRBJ2-3; 13 bases line up with TRBD2. V shed 2 bases, J shed 0 bases, and the junction held 6 bases outside the gene matches. The CDR3 sequence is 18 residues long. Per germline, CDR1 SGDLS and CDR2 YYNGEE.

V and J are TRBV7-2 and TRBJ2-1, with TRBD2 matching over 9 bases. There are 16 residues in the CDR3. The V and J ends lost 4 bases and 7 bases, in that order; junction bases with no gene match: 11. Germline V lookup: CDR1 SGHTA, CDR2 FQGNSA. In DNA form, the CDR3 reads TGTGCCAGCAGCTCACAAGGACTAGCGAAGGGGAATGAGCAGTTCTTC. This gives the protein CASSSQGLAKGNEQFF.

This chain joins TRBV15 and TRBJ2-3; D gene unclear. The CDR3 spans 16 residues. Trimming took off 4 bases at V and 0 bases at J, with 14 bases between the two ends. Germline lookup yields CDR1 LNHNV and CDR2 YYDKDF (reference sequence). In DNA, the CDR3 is TGTGCCACCAGCAACAGCCGGCAGTTTAGCACAGATACGCAGTATTTT. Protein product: CATSNSRQFSTDTQYF.

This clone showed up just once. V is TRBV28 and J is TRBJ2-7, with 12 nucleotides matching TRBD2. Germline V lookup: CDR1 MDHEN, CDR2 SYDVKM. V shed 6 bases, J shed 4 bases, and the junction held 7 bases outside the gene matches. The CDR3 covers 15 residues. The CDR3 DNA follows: TGTGCCAGCAGAGCGGGGGGACTAGCGGGTTACGAGCAGTACTTC. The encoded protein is CASRAGGLAGYEQYF.

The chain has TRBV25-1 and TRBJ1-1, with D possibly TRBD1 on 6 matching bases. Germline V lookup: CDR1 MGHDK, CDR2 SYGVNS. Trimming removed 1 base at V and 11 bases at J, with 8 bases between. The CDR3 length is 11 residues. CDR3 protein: CASSESRGAFF. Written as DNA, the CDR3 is TGTGCCAGCAGTGAATCCAGGGGTGCTTTCTTT.

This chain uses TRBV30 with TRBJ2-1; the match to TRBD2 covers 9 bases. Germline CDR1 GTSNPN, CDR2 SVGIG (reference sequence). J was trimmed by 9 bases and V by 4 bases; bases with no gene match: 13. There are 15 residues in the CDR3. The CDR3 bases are TGTGCCTGGACGGGCGGGACTAGCAGTTGGGGTGAGCAGTTCTTC. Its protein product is CAWTGGTSSWGEQFF.

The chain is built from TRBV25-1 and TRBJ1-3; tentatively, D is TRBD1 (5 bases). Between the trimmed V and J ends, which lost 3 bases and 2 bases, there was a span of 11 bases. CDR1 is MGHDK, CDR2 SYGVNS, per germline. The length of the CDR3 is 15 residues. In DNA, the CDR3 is TGTGCCAGCAGTGAGGAACCAGGGCCTGGAAACACCATATATTTT. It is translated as CASSEEPGPGNTIYF. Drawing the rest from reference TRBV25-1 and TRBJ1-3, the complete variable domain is EADIYQTPRYLVIGTGKKITLECSQTMGHDKMYWYQQDPGMELHLIHYSYGVNSTEKGDLSSESTVSRIRTEHFPLTLESARPSHTSQYLCASSEEPGPGNTIYFGEGSWLTVV.

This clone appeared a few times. CDR3 nucleotide sequence: TGTGCCAGCGGGACAGGGCGTGCTAACTATGGCTACACCTTC. It encodes CASGTGRANYGYTF. The V call is TRBV5-6, the J call TRBJ1-2; 9 nucleotides line up with TRBD1. CDR1 is SGHDT and CDR2 is YYEEEE in the germline V gene. V dropped 7 bases and J dropped 0; count of bases not matched to a gene: 4. The CDR3 spans 14 residues.

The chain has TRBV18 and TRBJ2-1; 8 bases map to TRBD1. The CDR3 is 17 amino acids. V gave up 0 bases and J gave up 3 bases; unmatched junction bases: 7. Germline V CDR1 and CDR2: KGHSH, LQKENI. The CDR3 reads CASSPPIGTGLYNEQFF. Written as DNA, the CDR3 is TGTGCCAGCTCACCACCGATCGGGACAGGCCTCTACAATGAGCAGTTCTTC. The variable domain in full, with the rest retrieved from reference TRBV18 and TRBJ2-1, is NAGVMQNPRHLVRRRGQEARLRCSPMKGHSHVYWYRQLPEEGLKFMVYLQKENIIDESGMPKERFSAEFPKEGPSILRIQQVVRGDSAAYFCASSPPIGTGLYNEQFFGPGTRLTVL.

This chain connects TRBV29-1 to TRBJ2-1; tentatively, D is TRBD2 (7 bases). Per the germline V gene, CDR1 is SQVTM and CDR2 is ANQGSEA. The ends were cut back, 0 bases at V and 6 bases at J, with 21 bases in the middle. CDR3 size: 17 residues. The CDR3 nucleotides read TGCAGCGTTGAAGATCCGGTAGGGCGGGGGCTGGTCAATGAGCAGTTCTTC. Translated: CSVEDPVGRGLVNEQFF.

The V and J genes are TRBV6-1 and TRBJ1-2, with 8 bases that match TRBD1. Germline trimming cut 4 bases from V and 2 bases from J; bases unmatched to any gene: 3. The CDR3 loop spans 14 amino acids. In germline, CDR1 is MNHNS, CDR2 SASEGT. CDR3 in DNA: TGTGCCAGCAGTGGGGCAGGGGGCAACTATGGCTACACCTTC. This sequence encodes CASSGAGGNYGYTF.

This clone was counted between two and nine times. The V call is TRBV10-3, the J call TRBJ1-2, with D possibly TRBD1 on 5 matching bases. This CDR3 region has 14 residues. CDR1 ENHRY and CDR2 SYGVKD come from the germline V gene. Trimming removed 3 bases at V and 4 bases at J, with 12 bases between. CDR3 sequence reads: CAISDWEGIYGYTF. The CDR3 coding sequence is TGTGCCATCAGTGATTGGGAGGGGATCTATGGCTACACCTTC.

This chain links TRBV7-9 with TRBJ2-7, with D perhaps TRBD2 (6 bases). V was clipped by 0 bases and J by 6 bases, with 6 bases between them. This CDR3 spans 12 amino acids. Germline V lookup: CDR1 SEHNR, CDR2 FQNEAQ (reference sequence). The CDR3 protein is CASSLAGGEQYF. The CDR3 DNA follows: TGTGCCAGCAGCTTAGCGGGGGGCGAGCAGTACTTC.

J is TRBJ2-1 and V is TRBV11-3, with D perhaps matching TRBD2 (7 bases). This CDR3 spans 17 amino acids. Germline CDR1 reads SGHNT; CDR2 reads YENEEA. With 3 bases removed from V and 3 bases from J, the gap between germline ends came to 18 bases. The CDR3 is CASSFEGGGSGYNEQFF. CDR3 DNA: TGTGCCAGCAGCTTTGAGGGGGGGGGCTCGGGCTACAATGAGCAGTTCTTC.

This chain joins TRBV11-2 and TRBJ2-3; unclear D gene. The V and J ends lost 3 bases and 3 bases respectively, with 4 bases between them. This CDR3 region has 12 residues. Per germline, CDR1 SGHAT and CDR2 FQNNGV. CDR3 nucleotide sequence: TGTGCCAGCAGCTTCAGTACAGATACGCAGTATTTT. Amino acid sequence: CASSFSTDTQYF.